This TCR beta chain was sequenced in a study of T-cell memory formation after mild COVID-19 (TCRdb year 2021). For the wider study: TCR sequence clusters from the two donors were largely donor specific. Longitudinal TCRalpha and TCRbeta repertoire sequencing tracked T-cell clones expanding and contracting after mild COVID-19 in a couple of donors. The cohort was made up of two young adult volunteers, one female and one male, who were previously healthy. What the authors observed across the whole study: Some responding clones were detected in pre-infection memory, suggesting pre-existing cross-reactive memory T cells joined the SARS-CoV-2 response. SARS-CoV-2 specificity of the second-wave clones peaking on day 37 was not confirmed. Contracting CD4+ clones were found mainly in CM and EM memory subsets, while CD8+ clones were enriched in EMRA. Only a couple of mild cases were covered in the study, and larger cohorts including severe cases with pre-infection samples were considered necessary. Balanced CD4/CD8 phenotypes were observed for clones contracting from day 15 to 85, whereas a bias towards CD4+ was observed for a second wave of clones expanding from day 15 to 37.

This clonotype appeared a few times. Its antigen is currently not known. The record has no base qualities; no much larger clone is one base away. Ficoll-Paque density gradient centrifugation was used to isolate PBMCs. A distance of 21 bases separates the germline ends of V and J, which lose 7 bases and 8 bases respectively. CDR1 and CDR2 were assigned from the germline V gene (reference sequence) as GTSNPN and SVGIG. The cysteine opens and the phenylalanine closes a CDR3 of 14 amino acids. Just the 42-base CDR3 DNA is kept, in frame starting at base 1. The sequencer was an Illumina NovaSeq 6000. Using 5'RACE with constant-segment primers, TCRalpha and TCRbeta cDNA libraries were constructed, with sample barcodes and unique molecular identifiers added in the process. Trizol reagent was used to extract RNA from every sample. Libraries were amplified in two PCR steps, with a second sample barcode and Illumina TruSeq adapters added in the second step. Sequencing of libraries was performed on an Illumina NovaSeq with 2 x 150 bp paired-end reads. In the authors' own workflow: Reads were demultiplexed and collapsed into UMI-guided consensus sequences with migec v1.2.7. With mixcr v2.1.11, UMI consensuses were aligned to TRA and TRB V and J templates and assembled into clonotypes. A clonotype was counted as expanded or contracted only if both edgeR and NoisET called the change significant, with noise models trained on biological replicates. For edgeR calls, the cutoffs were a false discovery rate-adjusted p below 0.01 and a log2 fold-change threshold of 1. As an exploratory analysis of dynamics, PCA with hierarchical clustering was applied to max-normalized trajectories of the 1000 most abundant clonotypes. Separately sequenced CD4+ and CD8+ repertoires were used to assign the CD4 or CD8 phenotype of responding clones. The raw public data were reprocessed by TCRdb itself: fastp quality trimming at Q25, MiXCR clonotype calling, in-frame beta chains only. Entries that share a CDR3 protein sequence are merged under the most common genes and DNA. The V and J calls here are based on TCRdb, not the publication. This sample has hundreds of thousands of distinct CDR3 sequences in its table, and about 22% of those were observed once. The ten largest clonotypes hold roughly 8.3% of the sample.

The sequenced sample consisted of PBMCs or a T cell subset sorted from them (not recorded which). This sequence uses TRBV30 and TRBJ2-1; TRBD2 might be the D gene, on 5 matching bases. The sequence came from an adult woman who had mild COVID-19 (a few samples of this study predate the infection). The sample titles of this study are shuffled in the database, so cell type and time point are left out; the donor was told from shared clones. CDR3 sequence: CALGRGARLDEQFF. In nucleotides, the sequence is TGTGCCTTGGGTCGGGGAGCGAGGCTCGATGAGCAGTTCTTC.